These T cell receptor beta chains were read from a single sample in a study of T cells in Graves' hyperthyroidism and ophthalmopathy. TCRdb reprocessed the multiplex PCR reads via MiXCR and lists one record per CDR3 protein. Among under 800,000 distinct CDR3 sequences listed, approximately 14% were seen once. Sequencing was performed on blood. The receptors derive from a woman under 30 with Graves' hyperthyroidism. Each CDR3 is given with its conserved first and last residue. A D gene is named only where the DNA matches it firmly. Expanded clones are given a class, and other clones once, few, many or no size at all.

size: NA; V: TRBV19; D: TRBD2; length: 16; J: TRBJ2-1; DNA: TGTGCCAGTAGTATAAGCGGGACTAGCGGGAGCGATGAGCAGTTCTTC; CDR3: CASSISGTSGSDEQFF
size: NA; V: TRBV19; D: NA; length: 15; J: TRBJ1-1; DNA: TGTGCCAGTAGTATCTGGGCAACGGGGAACACTGAAGCTTTCTTT; CDR3: CASSIWATGNTEAFF
size: many; V: TRBV6-1; D: NA; length: 17; J: TRBJ2-2; DNA: TGTGCCAGCAGTTACGACGCGGCAGCCTCATACACCGGGGAGCTGTTTTTT; CDR3: CASSYDAAASYTGELFF
size: few; V: TRBV28; D: NA; length: 15; J: TRBJ2-3; DNA: TGTGCCAGCAGTCCAAGATGGTCTAGCACAGATACGCAGTATTTT; CDR3: CASSPRWSSTDTQYF
size: many; V: TRBV20-1; D: NA; length: 17; J: TRBJ2-1; DNA: TGCAGTGCTAGGGTGGGGGCGGCCCCCGGTTGGAGCGGGATTCAGTTCTTC; CDR3: CSARVGAAPGWSGIQFF
size: many; V: TRBV5-5; D: NA; length: 13; J: TRBJ1-5; DNA: TGTGCCAGCAGCTTGGACGCCAATCAGCCCCAGCATTTT; CDR3: CASSLDANQPQHF
size: few; V: TRBV20-1; D: TRBD2; length: 15; J: TRBJ2-1; DNA: TGCAGTGCTAGCCTACTAGCGGGAGGGCCCTATGAGCAGTTCTTC; CDR3: CSASLLAGGPYEQFF
size: many; V: TRBV2; D: TRBD2; length: 13; J: TRBJ2-3; DNA: TGTGCCATCTCGCGGACTAGCGGCGATACGCAGTATTTT; CDR3: CAISRTSGDTQYF
size: many; V: TRBV11-2; D: NA; length: 15; J: TRBJ2-3; DNA: TGTGCCAGCAGCCAAAGGACAGATAGCACAGATACGCAGTATTTT; CDR3: CASSQRTDSTDTQYF
size: many; V: TRBV6-1; D: NA; length: 16; J: TRBJ2-7; DNA: TGTGCCAGCAGTGACCCCTGGACTATACCGAGCTACGAGCAGTACTTC; CDR3: CASSDPWTIPSYEQYF
size: few; V: TRBV29-1; D: NA; length: 16; J: TRBJ1-3; DNA: TGCAGCGTTGAAGGAAAGTGGGGTCGCTCTGGAAACACCATATATTTT; CDR3: CSVEGKWGRSGNTIYF
size: many; V: TRBV27; D: NA; length: 18; J: TRBJ1-5; DNA: TGTGCCAGCAGCGTATACCCAGCTGGAGGGACTGGCAATCAGCCCCAGCATTTT; CDR3: CASSVYPAGGTGNQPQHF
size: few; V: TRBV13; D: NA; length: 17; J: TRBJ1-2; DNA: TGTGCCAGCAGCGACCAGGGACGGAACAAATTTAACTATGGCTACACCTTC; CDR3: CASSDQGRNKFNYGYTF
size: many; V: TRBV12-3/TRBV12-4; D: NA; length: 11; J: TRBJ1-5; DNA: TGTGCCAGCAGTTCCTCTGAGCCCCAGCATTTT; CDR3: CASSSSEPQHF
size: NA; V: TRBV12-3/TRBV12-4; D: NA; length: 12; J: TRBJ1-2; DNA: TGTGCCAGCTCAATGAGCAACTATGGCTACACCTTC; CDR3: CASSMSNYGYTF
size: NA; V: TRBV18; D: NA; length: 16; J: TRBJ2-6; DNA: TGTGCCAGCTCACCCGACAGGATCTCTGGGGCCAACGTCCTGACTTTC; CDR3: CASSPDRISGANVLTF
size: NA; V: TRBV25-1; D: TRBD1; length: 17; J: TRBJ2-2; DNA: TGTGCCAGCAGTGAATATCGGACAGGGCAGGACACCGGGGAGCTGTTTTTT; CDR3: CASSEYRTGQDTGELFF
size: NA; V: TRBV2; D: NA; length: 15; J: TRBJ1-5; DNA: TGTGCCAGCAGTGAATTTCCGACGGACAATCAGCCCCAGCATTTT; CDR3: CASSEFPTDNQPQHF
size: many; V: TRBV15; D: NA; length: 14; J: TRBJ1-1; DNA: TGTGCCACCAGCGGGCCGGGGGCGAATACTGAAGCTTTCTTT; CDR3: CATSGPGANTEAFF
size: many; V: TRBV12-3/TRBV12-4; D: TRBD2; length: 12; J: TRBJ2-3; DNA: TGTGCCAGCAGTCAGACTAGCGATACGCAGTATTTT; CDR3: CASSQTSDTQYF
size: few; V: TRBV4-3; D: NA; length: 15; J: TRBJ2-1; DNA: TGCGCCAGCAGCCAAGAGATAGGGAACCACAATGAGCAGTTCTTC; CDR3: CASSQEIGNHNEQFF
size: many; V: TRBV7-9; D: NA; length: 15; J: TRBJ2-7; DNA: TGTGCCAGCAGCTTTCGGGGGGCCCCCTCGGACGAGCAGTACTTC; CDR3: CASSFRGAPSDEQYF
size: few; V: TRBV4-1; D: TRBD1; length: 15; J: TRBJ1-2; DNA: TGCGCCAGCAGCCAAGTGACAGGGGGCAACTATGGCTACACCTTC; CDR3: CASSQVTGGNYGYTF
size: few; V: TRBV20-1; D: TRBD2; length: 14; J: TRBJ2-1; DNA: TGCAGTGCTGTGACTAGCGGGAGCTTCCATGAGCAGTTCTTC; CDR3: CSAVTSGSFHEQFF
size: NA; V: TRBV11-3; D: NA; length: 16; J: TRBJ1-5; DNA: TGTGCCAGCAGCTTAAGGTCCGGGGTTGGCAATCAGCCCCAGCATTTT; CDR3: CASSLRSGVGNQPQHF
size: NA; V: TRBV18; D: NA; length: 17; J: TRBJ1-3; DNA: TGTGCCAGCTCATCGCGGAGTTCTGTCCAAGGACAAAACACCATATATTTT; CDR3: CASSSRSSVQGQNTIYF
size: many; V: TRBV28; D: NA; length: 12; J: TRBJ2-3; DNA: TGTGCCAGCGGGAAGATGGGGGATACGCAGTATTTT; CDR3: CASGKMGDTQYF
size: NA; V: TRBV7-2; D: NA; length: 15; J: TRBJ2-3; DNA: TGCGCCAGCAGCTTGCGCTGGGGGGTTGGAAATGCGCAGTATTTT; CDR3: CASSLRWGVGNAQYF
size: NA; V: TRBV20-1; D: NA; length: 11; J: TRBJ2-3; DNA: TGCAGTGCCGGGTTCGGAGATACGCAGTATTTT; CDR3: CSAGFGDTQYF
size: many; V: TRBV3-1; D: NA; length: 17; J: TRBJ2-1; DNA: TGTGCCAGCAGCCAAGATCTTTCGGGAACGGCTCACAATGAGCAGTTCTTC; CDR3: CASSQDLSGTAHNEQFF
size: many; V: TRBV28; D: NA; length: 15; J: TRBJ1-3; DNA: TGTGCCAGCAGTTTTGGGTTAAGCTCTGGAAACACCATATATTTT; CDR3: CASSFGLSSGNTIYF
size: few; V: TRBV20-1; D: NA; length: 17; J: TRBJ2-5; DNA: TGCAGTGCTAGAGATCTTTGGGAAGGGGGGTCGGTAGGAAGAATTTACTTC; CDR3: CSARDLWEGGSVGRIYF
size: many; V: TRBV2; D: NA; length: 12; J: TRBJ2-1; DNA: TGTGCCACCTTGAACAGGGAGAATGAGCAGTTCTTC; CDR3: CATLNRENEQFF
size: many; V: TRBV15; D: NA; length: 15; J: TRBJ1-4; DNA: TGTGCCACCAGCGGGACCCGATCAACTAATGAAAAACTGTTTTTT; CDR3: CATSGTRSTNEKLFF
size: many; V: TRBV7-2; D: TRBD2; length: 13; J: TRBJ2-7; DNA: TGTGCCAGCAGCTCCCTCAGCGGGGACGAGCAGTACTTC; CDR3: CASSSLSGDEQYF
size: few; V: TRBV2; D: NA; length: 15; J: TRBJ2-1; DNA: TGTGCCAGCACTGGCTGGACTTCCCGAGCGGATGAGCAGTTCTTC; CDR3: CASTGWTSRADEQFF
size: few; V: TRBV30; D: NA; length: 15; J: TRBJ2-1; DNA: TGTGCCTGGGTTCGGGGGGCGAGCTCCTACAATGAGCAGTTCTTC; CDR3: CAWVRGASSYNEQFF
size: few; V: TRBV12-5; D: NA; length: 15; J: TRBJ2-1; DNA: TGTGCTAGTGGTACAGGGTCAGGCTCCTACAATGAGCAGTTCTTC; CDR3: CASGTGSGSYNEQFF
size: few; V: TRBV12-3/TRBV12-4; D: NA; length: 13; J: TRBJ2-3; DNA: TGTGCCAGCAGTTTTGCCGCGCGGGATACGCAGTATTTT; CDR3: CASSFAARDTQYF
size: few; V: TRBV7-3; D: NA; length: 16; J: TRBJ2-1; DNA: TGTGCCAGCAGCTTAAGGGCGGGGGCGCGTAACAATGAGCAGTTCTTC; CDR3: CASSLRAGARNNEQFF
size: NA; V: TRBV9; D: TRBD1; length: 16; J: TRBJ2-2; DNA: TGTGCCAGCAGCGTTCCGGGACAGGGGGCATCCGGGGAGCTGTTTTTT; CDR3: CASSVPGQGASGELFF
size: few; V: TRBV28; D: NA; length: 13; J: TRBJ2-1; DNA: TGTGCCAGCAGTTTATTTCAGTACAATGAGCAGTTCTTC; CDR3: CASSLFQYNEQFF
size: few; V: TRBV4-3; D: TRBD1; length: 18; J: TRBJ1-2; DNA: TGCGCCAGCAGCCAAGAGGCCGTCTGGGACAGTTGGCGAGAAGGCTACACCTTC; CDR3: CASSQEAVWDSWREGYTF
size: NA; V: TRBV19; D: NA; length: 17; J: TRBJ1-5; DNA: TGTGCCAGTAGTACCCCCCGCGGGGGGGGGAGCAATCAGCCCCAGCATTTT; CDR3: CASSTPRGGGSNQPQHF
size: NA; V: TRBV30; D: NA; length: 15; J: TRBJ2-7; DNA: TGTGCCTGGAGCCGAGGGGGGGGGAGCTCCTACGAGCAGTACTTC; CDR3: CAWSRGGGSSYEQYF
size: many; V: TRBV10-1; D: NA; length: 14; J: TRBJ2-5; DNA: TGCGCCAGCAGTGAGTCCCCGTCTCGGGAGACCCAGTACTTC; CDR3: CASSESPSRETQYF
size: many; V: TRBV7-8; D: TRBD1; length: 16; J: TRBJ2-1; DNA: TGTGCCAGCAGCCGCCCCGAACAGGGGCTCTACAATGAGCAGTTCTTC; CDR3: CASSRPEQGLYNEQFF
size: many; V: TRBV7-2; D: NA; length: 14; J: TRBJ2-5; DNA: TGTGCCAGCAGCCCATCGGGACAGCGGGGGACCCAGTACTTC; CDR3: CASSPSGQRGTQYF
size: many; V: TRBV5-6; D: TRBD2; length: 16; J: TRBJ2-4; DNA: TGTGCCAGCAGCTTGGGAGGTAGCGGGAGAAGGAACATTCAGTACTTC; CDR3: CASSLGGSGRRNIQYF
size: few; V: TRBV6-1; D: TRBD1; length: 12; J: TRBJ1-2; DNA: TGTGCCAGCACCAGACAGGGCGATGGCTACACCTTC; CDR3: CASTRQGDGYTF
size: many; V: TRBV11-2; D: NA; length: 13; J: TRBJ2-7; DNA: TGTGCCAGCAGCCCCCCCGGCGGCTACGAGCAGTACTTC; CDR3: CASSPPGGYEQYF
size: many; V: TRBV5-1; D: NA; length: 14; J: TRBJ1-6; DNA: TGTGCCAGCAGCTCGAGCTCCTATAATTCACCCCTCCACTTT; CDR3: CASSSSSYNSPLHF
size: many; V: TRBV28; D: NA; length: 14; J: TRBJ1-5; DNA: TGTGCCAGCAGTTTAAAACGGTCAGGTCAGCCCCAGCATTTT; CDR3: CASSLKRSGQPQHF
size: many; V: TRBV20-1; D: TRBD2; length: 18; J: TRBJ2-1; DNA: TGCAGGGCGATTCCGGGACTAGCGGGAGGGAGCTCCTACAATGAGCAGTTCTTC; CDR3: CRAIPGLAGGSSYNEQFF
size: many; V: TRBV30; D: NA; length: 14; J: TRBJ2-3; DNA: TGTGCCTGGAGTGGCCCAGTAAGCACAGATACGCAGTATTTT; CDR3: CAWSGPVSTDTQYF
size: few; V: TRBV19; D: NA; length: 14; J: TRBJ2-1; DNA: TGTGCCAGTAGTATAACGGGACTCTACGATGAGCAGTTCTTC; CDR3: CASSITGLYDEQFF
size: NA; V: TRBV7-9; D: NA; length: 14; J: TRBJ2-7; DNA: TGTGCCAGCAGCTCCGGGTTAGGGGCTCCCGAGCAGTACTTC; CDR3: CASSSGLGAPEQYF
size: many; V: TRBV3-1; D: TRBD2; length: 15; J: TRBJ2-7; DNA: TGTGCCAGCAGCCAAGCCTTGCGGGGGACCTACGAGCAGTACTTC; CDR3: CASSQALRGTYEQYF
size: many; V: TRBV20-1; D: TRBD2; length: 15; J: TRBJ2-1; DNA: TGCAGTGCAAGCCAGTGGAGCGGGAGCTACAATGAGCAGTTCTTC; CDR3: CSASQWSGSYNEQFF
size: few; V: TRBV6-1; D: TRBD2; length: 16; J: TRBJ2-7; DNA: TGTGCCAGCACCCCGGGCCCCGCGGGAGGGAGCTACGAGCAGTACTTC; CDR3: CASTPGPAGGSYEQYF